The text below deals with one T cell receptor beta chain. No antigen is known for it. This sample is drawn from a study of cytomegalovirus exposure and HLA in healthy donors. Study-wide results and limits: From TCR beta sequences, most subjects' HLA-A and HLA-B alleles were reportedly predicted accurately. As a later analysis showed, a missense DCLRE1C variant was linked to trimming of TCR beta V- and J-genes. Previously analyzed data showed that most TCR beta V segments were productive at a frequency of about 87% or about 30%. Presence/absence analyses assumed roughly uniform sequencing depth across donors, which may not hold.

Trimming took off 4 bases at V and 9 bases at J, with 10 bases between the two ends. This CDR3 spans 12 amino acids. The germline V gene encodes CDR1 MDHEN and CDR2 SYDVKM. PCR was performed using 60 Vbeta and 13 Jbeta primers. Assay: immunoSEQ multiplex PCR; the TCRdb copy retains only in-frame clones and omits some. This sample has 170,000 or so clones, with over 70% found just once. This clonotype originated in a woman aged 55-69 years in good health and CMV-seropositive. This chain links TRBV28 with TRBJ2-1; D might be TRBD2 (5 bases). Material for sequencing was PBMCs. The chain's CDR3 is CASSSTRAEQFF. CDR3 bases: TGTGCCAGCAGTTCCACTAGAGCTGAGCAGTTCTTC.